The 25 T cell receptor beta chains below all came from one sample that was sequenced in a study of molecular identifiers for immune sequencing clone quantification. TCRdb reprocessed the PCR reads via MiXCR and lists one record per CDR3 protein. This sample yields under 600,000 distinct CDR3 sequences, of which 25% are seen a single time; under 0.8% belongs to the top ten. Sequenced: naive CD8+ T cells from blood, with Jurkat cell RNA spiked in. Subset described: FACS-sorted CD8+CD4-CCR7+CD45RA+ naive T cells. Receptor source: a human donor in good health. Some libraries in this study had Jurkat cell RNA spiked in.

This CDR3 reads CASNLAGYTDTQYF. For the CDR3, the DNA is TGTGCCAGCAACCTGGCCGGTTACACAGATACGCAGTATTTT. The chain carries TRBV9 and TRBJ2-3, with D unresolved. Germline CDR1 is SGDLS and CDR2 is YYNGEE. Trimming pared 6 bases from V and 2 bases from J, leaving 13 bases between. This CDR3 is 14 amino acids long.

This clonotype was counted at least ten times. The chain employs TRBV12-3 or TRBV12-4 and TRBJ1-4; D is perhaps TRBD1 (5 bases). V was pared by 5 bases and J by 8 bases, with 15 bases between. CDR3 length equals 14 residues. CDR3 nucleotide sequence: TGTGCCAGCAGTCGCGTTGAAGGGGTCGAAAAACTGTTTTTT. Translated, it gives CASSRVEGVEKLFF.

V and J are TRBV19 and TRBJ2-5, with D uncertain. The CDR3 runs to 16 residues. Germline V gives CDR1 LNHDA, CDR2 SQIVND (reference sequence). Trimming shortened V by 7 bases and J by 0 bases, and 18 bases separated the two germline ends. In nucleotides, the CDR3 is TGTGCCAGTACTCCACCCGGGCTACCGTACCAAGAGACCCAGTACTTC. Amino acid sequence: CASTPPGLPYQETQYF.

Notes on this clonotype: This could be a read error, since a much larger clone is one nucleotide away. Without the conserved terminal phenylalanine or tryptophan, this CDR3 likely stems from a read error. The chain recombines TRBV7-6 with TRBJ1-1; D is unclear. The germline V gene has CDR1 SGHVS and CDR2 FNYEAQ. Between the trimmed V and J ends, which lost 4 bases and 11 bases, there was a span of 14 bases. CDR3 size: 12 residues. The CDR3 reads CASSSKTTGAFL. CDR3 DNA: TGTGCCAGCAGCTCAAAGACCACTGGGGCTTTCTTA.

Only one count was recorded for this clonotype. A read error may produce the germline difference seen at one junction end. The CDR3 DNA follows: TGTGCCAGCAGCCCCGGGGGTATTGGTATCGAGCAGTGCTTC. Its protein is CASSPGGIGIEQCF. The V call is TRBV12-3 or TRBV12-4, the J call TRBJ2-7, with TRBD2 as a possible D gene (6 bases). The CDR3 is 14 amino acids.

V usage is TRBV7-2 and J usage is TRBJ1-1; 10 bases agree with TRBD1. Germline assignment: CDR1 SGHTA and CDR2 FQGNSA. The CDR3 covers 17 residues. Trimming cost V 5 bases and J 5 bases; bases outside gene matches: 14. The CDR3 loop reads CASSQYRHGTGATEAFF. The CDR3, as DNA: TGTGCCAGCAGCCAATATCGTCACGGGACAGGGGCAACTGAAGCTTTCTTT. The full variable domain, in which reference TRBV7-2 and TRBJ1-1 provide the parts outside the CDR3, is GAGVSQSPSNKVTEKGKDVELRCDPISGHTALYWYRQSLGQGLEFLIYFQGNSAPDKSGLPSDRFSAERTGGSVSTLTIQRTQQEDSAVYLCASSQYRHGTGATEAFFGQGTRLTVV.

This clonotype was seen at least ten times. This chain's CDR3 is CASSPPGTSGIGANVLTF. The CDR3 bases are TGTGCCAGCAGCCCTCCCGGGACTAGCGGGATTGGGGCCAACGTCCTGACTTTC. This chain links TRBV6-2 or TRBV6-3 with TRBJ2-6; 13 bases line up with TRBD2. The CDR3 is 18 residues long. Germline trimming cut 6 bases from V and 3 bases from J; bases unmatched to any gene: 8. Germline V gives CDR1 MNHEY, CDR2 SVGEGT.

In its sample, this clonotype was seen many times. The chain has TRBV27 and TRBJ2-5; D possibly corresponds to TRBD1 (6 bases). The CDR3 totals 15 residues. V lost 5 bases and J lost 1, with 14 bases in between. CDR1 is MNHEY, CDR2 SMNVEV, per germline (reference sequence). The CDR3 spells CASSTRQAFQETQYF. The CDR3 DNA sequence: TGTGCCAGCAGTACAAGACAGGCCTTCCAAGAGACCCAGTACTTC.

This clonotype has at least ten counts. This chain's CDR3 is CASGEPRGEETQYF. As DNA, the CDR3 is TGTGCCAGCGGGGAACCCAGGGGAGAAGAGACCCAGTACTTC. This sequence joins TRBV28 and TRBJ2-5; a possible D gene is TRBD1 (6 bases). Germline V lookup: CDR1 MDHEN, CDR2 SYDVKM. The CDR3 has 14 residues. Trimming cost V 8 bases and J 3 bases, with 16 bases left between them. Together with reference TRBV28 and TRBJ2-5, the CDR3 gives the full variable domain: DVKVTQSSRYLVKRTGEKVFLECVQDMDHENMFWYRQDPGLGLRLIYFSYDVKMKEKGDIPEGYSVSREKKERFSLILESASTNQTSMYLCASGEPRGEETQYFGPGTRLLVL.

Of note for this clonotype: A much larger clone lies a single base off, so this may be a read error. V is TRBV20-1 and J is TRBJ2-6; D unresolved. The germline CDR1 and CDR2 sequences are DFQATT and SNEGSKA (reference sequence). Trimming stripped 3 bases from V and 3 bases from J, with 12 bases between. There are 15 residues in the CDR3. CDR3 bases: TGCAGTGCTAGGGAAGTAAACTTTGGGGCCAACGTCCTGACTTTC. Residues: CSAREVNFGANVLTF.

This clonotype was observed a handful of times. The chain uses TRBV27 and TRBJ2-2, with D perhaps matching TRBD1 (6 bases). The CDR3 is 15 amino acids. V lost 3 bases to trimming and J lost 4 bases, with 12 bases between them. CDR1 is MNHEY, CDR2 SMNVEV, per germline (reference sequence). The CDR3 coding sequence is TGTGCCAGCAGTTTGGGGACACGGCCCACCGGGGAGCTGTTTTTT. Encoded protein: CASSLGTRPTGELFF.

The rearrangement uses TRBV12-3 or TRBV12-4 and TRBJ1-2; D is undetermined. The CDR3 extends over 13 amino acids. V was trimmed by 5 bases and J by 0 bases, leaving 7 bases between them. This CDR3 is CASSPTSNYGYTF. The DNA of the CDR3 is TGTGCCAGCAGTCCAACCTCTAACTATGGCTACACCTTC.

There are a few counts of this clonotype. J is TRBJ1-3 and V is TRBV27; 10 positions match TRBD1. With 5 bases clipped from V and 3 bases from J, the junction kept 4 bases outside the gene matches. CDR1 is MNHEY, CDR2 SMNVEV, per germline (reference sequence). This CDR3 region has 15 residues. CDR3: CASSRGQGFGNTIYF. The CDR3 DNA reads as TGTGCCAGCAGTAGGGGACAGGGGTTTGGAAACACCATATATTTT.

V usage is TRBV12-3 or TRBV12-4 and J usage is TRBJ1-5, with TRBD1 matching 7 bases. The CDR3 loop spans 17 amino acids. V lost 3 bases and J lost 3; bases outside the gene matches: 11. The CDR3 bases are TGTGCCAGCAGTTTGGGGAGGGGAGACAGGGACAATCAGCCCCAGCATTTT. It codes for CASSLGRGDRDNQPQHF.

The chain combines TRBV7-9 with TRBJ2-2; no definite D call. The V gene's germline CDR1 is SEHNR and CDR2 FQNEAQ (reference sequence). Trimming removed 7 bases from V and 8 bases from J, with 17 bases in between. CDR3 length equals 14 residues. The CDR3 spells CASNLLIAWGELFF. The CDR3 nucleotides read TGTGCCAGCAACCTCCTTATCGCCTGGGGGGAGCTGTTTTTT.

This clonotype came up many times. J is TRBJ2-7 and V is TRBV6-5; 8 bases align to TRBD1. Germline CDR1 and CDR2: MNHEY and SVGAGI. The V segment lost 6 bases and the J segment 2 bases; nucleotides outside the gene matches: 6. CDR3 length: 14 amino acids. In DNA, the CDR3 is TGTGCCAGCAGCTACGGACAGGGAACCTACGAGCAGTACTTC. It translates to CASSYGQGTYEQYF.

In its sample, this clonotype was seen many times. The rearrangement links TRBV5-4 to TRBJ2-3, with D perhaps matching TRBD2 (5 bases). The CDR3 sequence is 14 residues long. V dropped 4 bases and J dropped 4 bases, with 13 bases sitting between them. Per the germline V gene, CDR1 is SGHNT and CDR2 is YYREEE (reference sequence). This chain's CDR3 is CASSQGLAPDTQYF. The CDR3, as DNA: TGTGCCAGCAGCCAAGGACTCGCTCCAGATACGCAGTATTTT.

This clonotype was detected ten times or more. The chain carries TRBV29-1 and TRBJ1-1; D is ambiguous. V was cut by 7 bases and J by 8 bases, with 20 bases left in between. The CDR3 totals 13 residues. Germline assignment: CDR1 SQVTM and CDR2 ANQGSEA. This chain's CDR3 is CSAQVEAGGEAFF. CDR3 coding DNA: TGCAGCGCCCAGGTTGAGGCAGGTGGAGAAGCTTTCTTT.

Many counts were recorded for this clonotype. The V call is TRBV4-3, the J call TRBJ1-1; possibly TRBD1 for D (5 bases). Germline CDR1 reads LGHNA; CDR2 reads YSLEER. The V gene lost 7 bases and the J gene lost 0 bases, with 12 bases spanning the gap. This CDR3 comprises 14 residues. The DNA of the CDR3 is TGCGCCAGCACATCGGGGCGCATGAACACTGAAGCTTTCTTT. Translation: CASTSGRMNTEAFF.

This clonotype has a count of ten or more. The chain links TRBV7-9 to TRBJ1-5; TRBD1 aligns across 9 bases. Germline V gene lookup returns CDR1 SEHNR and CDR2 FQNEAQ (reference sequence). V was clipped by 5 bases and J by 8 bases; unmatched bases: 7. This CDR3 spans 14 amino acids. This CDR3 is CASSQQGAREPQHF. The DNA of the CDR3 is TGTGCCAGCAGCCAACAGGGGGCTCGGGAGCCCCAGCATTTT. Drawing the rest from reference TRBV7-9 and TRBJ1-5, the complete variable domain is DTGVSQNPRHKITKRGQNVTFRCDPISEHNRLYWYRQTLGQGPEFLTYFQNEAQLEKSRLLSDRFSAERPKGSFSTLEIQRTEQGDSAMYLCASSQQGAREPQHFGDGTRLSIL.

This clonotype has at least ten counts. In DNA form, the CDR3 reads TGTGCCAGCAGTTCCCATACGGGGGCCTTACAGAGCGAGCAGTACTTC. Protein: CASSSHTGALQSEQYF. This chain uses TRBV6-5 with TRBJ2-7; either TRBD1 or TRBD2 may supply D (6 bases each). Trimming removed 4 bases at V and 6 bases at J, with 22 bases between. The CDR3 is 16 residues long. Germline loops: CDR1 MNHEY, CDR2 SVGAGI.

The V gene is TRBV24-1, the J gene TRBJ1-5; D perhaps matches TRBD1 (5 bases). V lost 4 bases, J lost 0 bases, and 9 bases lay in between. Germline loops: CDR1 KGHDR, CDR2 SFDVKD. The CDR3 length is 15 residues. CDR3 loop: CATSEGTLSNQPQHF. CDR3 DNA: TGTGCCACCAGTGAAGGGACCCTTAGCAATCAGCCCCAGCATTTT.

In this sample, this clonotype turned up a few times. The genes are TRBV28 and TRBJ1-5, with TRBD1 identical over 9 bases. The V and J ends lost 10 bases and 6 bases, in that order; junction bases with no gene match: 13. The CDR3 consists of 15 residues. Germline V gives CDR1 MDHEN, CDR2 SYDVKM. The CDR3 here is CAIIPPDRGFQPQHF. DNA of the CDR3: TGTGCCATCATCCCCCCGGACAGGGGATTTCAGCCCCAGCATTTT.

The DNA of the CDR3 is TGTGCCAGCAGTATCGAGGACTTCATTGAGGAGCAGTACTTC. Translating it yields CASSIEDFIEEQYF. This chain connects TRBV12-3 or TRBV12-4 to TRBJ2-7; D may be TRBD2 (5 bases). The CDR3 runs to 14 residues. V lost 5 bases and J 7 bases, leaving 18 bases between the germline ends.

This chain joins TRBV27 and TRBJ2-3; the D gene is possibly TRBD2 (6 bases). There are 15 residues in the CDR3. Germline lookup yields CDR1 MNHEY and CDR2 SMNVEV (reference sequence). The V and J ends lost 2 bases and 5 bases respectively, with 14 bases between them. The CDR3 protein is CASSLIPGAEDTQYF. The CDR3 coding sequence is TGTGCCAGCAGTTTAATTCCGGGAGCGGAAGATACGCAGTATTTT.